A single sample gave rise to the 28 T cell receptor beta chains below, sequenced in a study of cytomegalovirus exposure and HLA in healthy donors. PCR amplification relied on 60 Vbeta primers (plus 13 Jbeta primers). The table came from immunoSEQ multiplex PCR; TCRdb's copy has only in-frame clones and leaves some out. The data contain some 110,000 clones, roughly 80% of them singletons. Sequenced: PBMCs. The source is a man aged 25 to 40 in good health and CMV-seronegative.

This sequence joins TRBV5-6 and TRBJ2-1; 7 bases map to TRBD2. There are 14 residues in the CDR3. Germline V CDR1 and CDR2: SGHDT, YYEEEE. Unmatched junction bases numbered 9, after V lost 4 bases and J lost 8 bases. CDR3 bases: TGTGCCAGCAGCCGGGGAGGGACCCGATATGAGCAGTTCTTC. It yields the protein CASSRGGTRYEQFF.

This rearrangement joins TRBV5-1 to TRBJ1-4; 7 bases agree with TRBD1. This CDR3 is 13 amino acids long. The germline V gene encodes CDR1 SGHRS and CDR2 YFSETQ. Trimming removed 2 bases from V and 8 bases from J; junction bases left unmatched: 3. The CDR3 nucleotides read TGCGCCAGCAGCTTAGGGACAGCCGAAAAACTGTTTTTT. It codes for CASSLGTAEKLFF.

V usage is TRBV7-2 and J usage is TRBJ2-4; 9 nucleotides align to TRBD1. CDR1 and CDR2 (germline): SGHTA, FQGNSA. The V segment lost 0 bases and the J segment 14 bases; nucleotides outside the gene matches: 5. This CDR3 comprises 13 residues. The CDR3 protein is CASSLALRDREYF. CDR3 in DNA: TGTGCCAGCAGCTTAGCTTTGAGGGACAGGGAGTACTTC.

The V gene is TRBV2, the J gene TRBJ2-3, with TRBD1 matching over 7 bases. Germline CDR1 reads SNHLY; CDR2 reads FYNNEI. With V trimmed by 4 bases and J by 2 bases, 9 bases remained unmatched. The CDR3 is made up of 16 amino acids. CDR3 in DNA: TGTGCCAGCAGTGGATCTGACAGGGCCCCCACAGATACGCAGTATTTT. Translated, it gives CASSGSDRAPTDTQYF.

The rearrangement joins TRBV6-5 to TRBJ1-1; tentative D call: TRBD1 (6 bases). CDR1 MNHEY and CDR2 SVGAGI come from the germline V gene. Deletions cut 1 base from V and 4 bases from J, with 10 bases between. This CDR3 region has 14 residues. The CDR3 sequence: CASSYLGQLTEAFF. The CDR3 bases are TGTGCCAGCAGTTACTTGGGACAACTCACTGAAGCTTTCTTT.

CDR3 in amino acids: CAISEGGRNTGELFF. The CDR3 DNA reads TGTGCCATCAGTGAGGGCGGCAGAAACACCGGGGAGCTGTTTTTT. This chain links TRBV10-3 with TRBJ2-2; D not certain. The CDR3 has 15 amino acids. V gave up 2 bases and J gave up 2 bases, with 9 bases separating them. Looked up from germline, CDR1 is ENHRY and CDR2 is SYGVKD.

The chain uses TRBV30 and TRBJ1-2; 9 positions agree with TRBD1. V lost 2 bases and J lost 4; bases outside the gene matches: 5. The CDR3 is made up of 14 amino acids. Germline-derived CDR1 and CDR2 are GTSNPN and SVGIG (reference sequence). CDR3 nucleotides: TGTGCCTGGAGTCCGGGACAGGGTCTCTATGGCTACACCTTC. Its protein product is CAWSPGQGLYGYTF.

The gene calls are TRBV6-1 and TRBJ2-5, with 7 bases lining up with TRBD1. The trim removed 6 bases at V and 3 bases at J, leaving 7 bases unmatched. Germline values: CDR1 MNHNS, CDR2 SASEGT. The CDR3 covers 14 residues. CDR3 sequence (DNA): TGTGCCAGCAGCCCGACAGGGACCGAAGAGACCCAGTACTTC. As protein: CASSPTGTEETQYF.

This chain connects TRBV4-2 to TRBJ1-5; 12 bases match TRBD1. With 2 bases clipped from V and 2 bases from J, the junction kept 10 bases outside the gene matches. The germline V gene encodes CDR1 LGHNA and CDR2 YNFKEQ. This CDR3 is 19 amino acids long. CDR3 amino acids: CASSQKLGTGGVGNQPQHF. CDR3 nucleotide sequence: TGTGCCAGCAGCCAAAAACTCGGGACAGGGGGCGTCGGCAATCAGCCCCAGCATTTT.

This clone was detected a few times. Mismatch with germline at one junction end may stem from a read error. The CDR3 DNA sequence: TGTGCCAGCAGCCCATTTTCTGGACTAGTCTCCGACGAGCAGTACTTC. Amino acids: CASSPFSGLVSDEQYF. The chain employs TRBV9 and TRBJ2-7, with 7 bases matching TRBD2. Germline CDR1 reads SGDLS; CDR2 reads YYNGEE. There are 16 residues in the CDR3.

The chain recombines TRBV7-2 with TRBJ2-7, with 8 bases that match TRBD2. Germline values: CDR1 SGHTA, CDR2 FQGNSA. V shed 0 bases and J 3 bases; nucleotides not matched to a gene: 7. This CDR3 comprises 16 residues. CDR3 amino acids: CASSLAEGLEVYEQYF. In DNA form, the CDR3 reads TGTGCCAGCAGCTTAGCGGAGGGACTAGAAGTCTACGAGCAGTACTTC.

This clone was seen a handful of times. This chain connects TRBV18 to TRBJ1-1; tentative D call: TRBD1 (6 bases). Germline V gene lookup returns CDR1 KGHSH and CDR2 LQKENI. The CDR3 runs 15 residues. Trimming removed 3 bases at V and 11 bases at J, with 22 bases between. The CDR3: CASSPFPGQGSDAFF. The CDR3 nucleotides are TGTGCCAGCTCACCTTTCCCTGGGCAGGGGAGCGACGCTTTCTTT. The full variable domain, in which reference TRBV18 and TRBJ1-1 provide the parts outside the CDR3, is NAGVMQNPRHLVRRRGQEARLRCSPMKGHSHVYWYRQLPEEGLKFMVYLQKENIIDESGMPKERFSAEFPKEGPSILRIQQVVRGDSAAYFCASSPFPGQGSDAFFGQGTRLTVV.

V is TRBV6-5 and J is TRBJ1-1, with D unclear. V was pared by 0 bases and J by 1 base, with 9 bases between. The CDR3 sequence is 15 residues long. Germline V gives CDR1 MNHEY, CDR2 SVGAGI. CDR3 region: CASSYSVSGNTEAFF. The DNA of the CDR3 is TGTGCCAGCAGTTACTCCGTGTCGGGGAACACTGAAGCTTTCTTT.

This sequence joins TRBV14 and TRBJ1-2, with D hard to call. V was clipped by 0 bases and J by 8 bases, with 10 bases between them. The CDR3 runs to 13 residues. Germline CDR1 reads SGHDN; CDR2 reads FVKESK. CDR3 nucleotide sequence: TGTGCCAGCAGCCAAGATATAGGAGTCGGCTACACCTTC. Translated, it gives CASSQDIGVGYTF.

This chain joins TRBV7-2 and TRBJ1-5; D gene ambiguous. The CDR3 extends over 14 amino acids. Germline CDR1 and CDR2: SGHTA and FQGNSA. Trimming removed 2 bases at V and 5 bases at J, with 10 bases between. The CDR3 coding sequence is TGTGCCAGCAGCTTATCCCCATCAGATCAGCCCCAGCATTTT. Amino acids: CASSLSPSDQPQHF.

The CDR3, as DNA: TGTGCCAGCAGCCTCGGGAACAGGGGCTATGGCTACACCTTC. Translated: CASSLGNRGYGYTF. The gene calls are TRBV7-6 and TRBJ1-2, with 7 bases that match TRBD1. The germline V gene has CDR1 SGHVS and CDR2 FNYEAQ. This CDR3 has 14 amino acids. After removal of 5 bases from V and 4 bases from J, the junction contained 7 bases not matched to a gene.

The rearrangement uses TRBV27 and TRBJ1-4, with 9 bases identical to TRBD1. Trimming removed 5 bases from V and 6 bases from J; junction bases left unmatched: 7. CDR3 length: 15 residues. Germline-derived CDR1 and CDR2 are MNHEY and SMNVEV (reference sequence). The CDR3 reads CASSRRDRADEKLFF. The DNA of the CDR3 is TGTGCCAGCAGTCGTAGGGACAGGGCCGATGAAAAACTGTTTTTT. Full variable domain (remainder filled in from reference TRBV27 and TRBJ1-4): EAQVTQNPRYLITVTGKKLTVTCSQNMNHEYMSWYRQDPGLGLRQIYYSMNVEVTDKGDVPEGYKVSRKEKRNFPLILESPSPNQTSLYFCASSRRDRADEKLFFGSGTQLSVL.

The genes are TRBV5-6 and TRBJ1-2; D is unclear. The CDR3 has 15 residues. V was clipped by 0 bases and J by 4 bases, with 13 bases between them. Germline-derived CDR1 and CDR2 are SGHDT and YYEEEE. The CDR3 bases are TGTGCCAGCAGCTTGGCCGCTTCAAGCATCTATGGCTACACCTTC. This translates into CASSLAASSIYGYTF.

V usage is TRBV19 and J usage is TRBJ1-6, with TRBD1 matching 8 bases. Germline CDR1 is LNHDA and CDR2 is SQIVND (reference sequence). The CDR3 is made up of 16 amino acids. The V gene end was trimmed by 3 bases and the J gene end by 12 bases; junction bases not matched to a gene: 13. The CDR3 DNA reads TGTGCCAGTAGTATTGGAGGACAGGGATTTGTGGGACCCCTCCACTTT. Residues: CASSIGGQGFVGPLHF.

V is TRBV5-5 and J is TRBJ1-5; no firm D call. Germline V gene sequence: CDR1 SGHKS, CDR2 YYEKEE (reference sequence). V was pared by 0 bases and J by 4 bases, with 8 bases between. The CDR3 loop spans 14 amino acids. CDR3 sequence reads: CASSLDWENQPQHF. The CDR3 DNA is TGTGCCAGCAGCTTGGACTGGGAGAATCAGCCCCAGCATTTT.

This chain connects TRBV5-1 to TRBJ1-5; a possible D gene is TRBD1 (6 bases). Germline CDR1 SGHRS, CDR2 YFSETQ. V shed 0 bases and J shed 3 bases, with 16 bases lying between them. This CDR3 spans 17 amino acids. The CDR3 is CASSLDGDTTFNQPQHF. In nucleotides, the CDR3 is TGCGCCAGCAGCTTGGACGGGGACACCACCTTCAATCAGCCCCAGCATTTT.

The J gene is TRBJ1-6, the V gene TRBV25-1, with D hard to call. Germline V CDR1 and CDR2: MGHDK, SYGVNS. V was cut by 0 bases and J by 0 bases, with 9 bases left in between. The CDR3 runs 17 residues. The CDR3 bases are TGTGCCAGCAGTGAATACAGGATAAGCTCCTATAATTCACCCCTCCACTTT. Translated, it gives CASSEYRISSYNSPLHF.

The chain joins TRBV7-2 to TRBJ1-1; D might be TRBD1 (6 bases). Trimming removed 5 bases from V and 1 base from J, with 17 bases in between. The length of the CDR3 is 16 residues. CDR1 SGHTA and CDR2 FQGNSA come from the germline V gene. CDR3 nucleotide sequence: TGTGCCAGCAGCGTACGCGTGGGGGCGAAGAACACTGAAGCTTTCTTT. Amino acid sequence: CASSVRVGAKNTEAFF.

The chain employs TRBV7-2 and TRBJ1-1; 7 bases match TRBD1. Trimming removed 5 bases from V and 0 bases from J; junction bases left unmatched: 3. Germline values: CDR1 SGHTA, CDR2 FQGNSA. The CDR3 is 14 amino acids. CDR3 sequence: CASSAGQLNTEAFF. The CDR3 nucleotides are TGTGCCAGCAGCGCGGGACAGCTGAACACTGAAGCTTTCTTT.

This rearrangement joins TRBV7-9 to TRBJ1-6; perhaps TRBD1 as D (6 bases). Germline V lookup: CDR1 SEHNR, CDR2 FQNEAQ (reference sequence). V gave up 5 bases and J gave up 5 bases, with 16 bases separating them. CDR3 size: 16 residues. Here the CDR3 DNA reads TGTGCCAGCAGCAGAGGGGGAGGGGCTGATAATTCACCCCTCCACTTT. Its protein product is CASSRGGGADNSPLHF.

This clone came up once. The CDR3 loop is CASSDLAGAETQYF. DNA of the CDR3: TGTGCCAGCAGTGACCTGGCGGGGGCAGAGACCCAGTACTTC. The chain joins TRBV6-4 to TRBJ2-5; D possibly corresponds to TRBD2 (7 bases). The CDR3 contains 14 residues. Trimming pared 2 bases from V and 4 bases from J, leaving 11 bases between. Germline V gene lookup returns CDR1 MRHNA and CDR2 SNTAGT.

This clone was picked up one time. This chain uses TRBV6-4 with TRBJ2-2; TRBD1 is a possible D gene (5 bases). V was shortened by 3 bases and J by 0 bases, with 5 bases between the two germline ends. From germline, CDR1 is MRHNA and CDR2 SNTAGT. This CDR3 spans 14 amino acids. In DNA form, the CDR3 reads TGTGCCAGCAGTGAACAGGCGAACACCGGGGAGCTGTTTTTT. This translates into CASSEQANTGELFF.

This clone is categorized as large. This chain joins TRBV5-6 and TRBJ1-3; TRBD1 matches at 10 bases. V gave up 5 bases and J gave up 2 bases; unmatched junction bases: 4. CDR3 length: 15 amino acids. Germline lookup yields CDR1 SGHDT and CDR2 YYEEEE. In DNA form, the CDR3 reads TGTGCCAGCAGAGTCGACAGGGGGCCTGGAAACACCATATATTTT. Translating it yields CASRVDRGPGNTIYF.